This T cell receptor (beta chain) was identified during a study of T-cell reconstitution after alpha-beta-depleted transplantation in children. As it was prepared, the TCRbeta library received unique molecular identifiers. MiXCR, applied by TCRdb to the PCR reads, yields one record per CDR3 protein. The data show about 980,000 distinct CDR3 sequences, roughly 29% seen once. Worth noting for this clonotype: Its cognate antigen is unknown.

The CDR3 is 15 amino acids. Germline V lookup: CDR1 MNHNS, CDR2 SASEGT. Deletions cut 6 bases from V and 4 bases from J, with 18 bases between. Broader study findings: Alpha-beta T cells about two months after transplant reportedly derived from several hundred expanded graft clones.

The chain is built from TRBV6-1 and TRBJ1-2; D remains ambiguous. This receptor was taken from a boy less than two years old who had a stem cell transplant for SCID, so the T cells may come from the graft donor. The sample in question was PBMCs, mostly from graft donor cells, obtained 360 days after TCRalphabeta/CD19-depleted stem cell transplant. As DNA, the CDR3 is TGTGCCAGCAGCTCCGGGCCCCCGGTGGTCTATGGCTACACCTTC. Translation: CASSSGPPVVYGYTF.